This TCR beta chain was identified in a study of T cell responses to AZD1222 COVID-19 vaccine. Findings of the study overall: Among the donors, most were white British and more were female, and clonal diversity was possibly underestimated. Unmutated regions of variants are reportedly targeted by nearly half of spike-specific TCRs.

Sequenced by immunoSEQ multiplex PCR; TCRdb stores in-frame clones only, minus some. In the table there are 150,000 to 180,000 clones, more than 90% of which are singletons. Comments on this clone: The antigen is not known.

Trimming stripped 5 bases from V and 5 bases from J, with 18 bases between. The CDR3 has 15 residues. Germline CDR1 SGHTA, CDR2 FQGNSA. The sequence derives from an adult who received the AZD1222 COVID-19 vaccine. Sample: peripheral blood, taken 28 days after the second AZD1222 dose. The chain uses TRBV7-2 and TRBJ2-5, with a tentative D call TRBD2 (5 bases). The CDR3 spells CASSPTGNTGETQYF. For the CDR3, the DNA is TGTGCCAGCAGCCCGACTGGCAACACGGGGGAGACCCAGTACTTC.